A selection of T cell receptor beta chains follows, all from one sample in a study of spatial heterogeneity in lung cancer. TCRdb itself ran the 5' RACE reads through MiXCR, one entry per CDR3 protein. Counted here are tens of thousands of distinct CDR3 sequences, 5.2% occurring once; the ten biggest clones make up roughly 27%. Sequencing used PBMCs, obtained at surgery. The receptors stem from a female donor with early-stage non-small cell lung cancer. Both conserved end residues are part of each CDR3. The order of the fields is CDR3 DNA, CDR3 protein, J gene, V gene, clone size, D gene. D genes are given only for firm matches. Clone size is stated in some rows and not others, as once, few, many or a class when expanded.

cdr3_nt: TGTGCCAGCAGTCCAGGGGGACCCTCCTACGAGCAGTACTTC; cdr3_aa: CASSPGGPSYEQYF; j_call: TRBJ2-7; v_call: TRBV28; clone_size: many; d_call: TRBD1
cdr3_nt: TGTGCCAGCTCCCGGGGACTAGCGGGGGACAATGAGCAGTTCTTC; cdr3_aa: CASSRGLAGDNEQFF; j_call: TRBJ2-1; v_call: TRBV18; clone_size: many; d_call: TRBD2
cdr3_nt: TGTGCCAGCAGCTTAGGGGGGGCCTGGAACACTGAAGCTTTCTTT; cdr3_aa: CASSLGGAWNTEAFF; j_call: TRBJ1-1; v_call: TRBV7-7; clone_size: many; d_call: -
cdr3_nt: TGTGCCAGCAGGACCGGGACTAGCGGGGATAACACCGGGGAGCTGTTTTTT; cdr3_aa: CASRTGTSGDNTGELFF; j_call: TRBJ2-2; v_call: TRBV28; clone_size: many; d_call: TRBD2
cdr3_nt: TGTGCCAGCAGCTTGACAGGGGTGGGGACTGAAGCTTTCTTT; cdr3_aa: CASSLTGVGTEAFF; j_call: TRBJ1-1; v_call: TRBV7-3; clone_size: -; d_call: TRBD1
cdr3_nt: TGTGCCAGCAGACCCAGACTCGGCCGGGACAGGGAAACCGGGGAGCTGTTTTTT; cdr3_aa: CASRPRLGRDRETGELFF; j_call: TRBJ2-2; v_call: TRBV12-3/TRBV12-4; clone_size: -; d_call: TRBD1
cdr3_nt: TGCGCCAGCAGTGAGGGGGGGATCGACGAGCAGTACTTC; cdr3_aa: CASSEGGIDEQYF; j_call: TRBJ2-7; v_call: TRBV10-1; clone_size: many; d_call: -
cdr3_nt: TGTGCCAGCAGTCCCCCGGGAGGGTCAGACTACGAGCAGTACTTC; cdr3_aa: CASSPPGGSDYEQYF; j_call: TRBJ2-7; v_call: TRBV28; clone_size: -; d_call: TRBD2
cdr3_nt: TGTGCCAGCAGCTCCTCCTCTGGAAACACCATATATTTT; cdr3_aa: CASSSSSGNTIYF; j_call: TRBJ1-3; v_call: TRBV7-7; clone_size: many; d_call: -
cdr3_nt: TGTGCCAGCAGGGCCCCGGGACAGGGGGGCGCAGATACGCAGTATTTT; cdr3_aa: CASRAPGQGGADTQYF; j_call: TRBJ2-3; v_call: TRBV28; clone_size: -; d_call: TRBD1
cdr3_nt: TGTGCCAGTACCCGGGACAGCTACACTGAAGCTTTCTTT; cdr3_aa: CASTRDSYTEAFF; j_call: TRBJ1-1; v_call: TRBV19; clone_size: many; d_call: TRBD1
cdr3_nt: TGTGCCAGCAGTTCCGGACCTAGCACAGATACGCAGTATTTT; cdr3_aa: CASSSGPSTDTQYF; j_call: TRBJ2-3; v_call: TRBV6-2/TRBV6-3; clone_size: many; d_call: -
cdr3_nt: TGTGCCAGCAGTTTAGCAGCGGGAGGGAATTCACCCCTCCACTTT; cdr3_aa: CASSLAAGGNSPLHF; j_call: TRBJ1-6; v_call: TRBV12-3/TRBV12-4; clone_size: few; d_call: -
cdr3_nt: TGTGCCAGCAGCCCCAGGGGGACGAACACTGAAGCTTTCTTT; cdr3_aa: CASSPRGTNTEAFF; j_call: TRBJ1-1; v_call: TRBV4-2; clone_size: many; d_call: TRBD1